The 26 T cell receptor beta chains presented below share a single source sample, sequenced in a study of T cells in Graves' hyperthyroidism and ophthalmopathy. There were TCR beta CDR3 regions amplified from RNA transcripts. A first-round RT-PCR of the TCR CDR3 used the HTBI primer set. TCRdb used MiXCR to reprocess the multiplex PCR reads, holding one entry per CDR3 protein. The data hold about 620,000 distinct CDR3 sequences, with around 15% observed a single time. Sequenced input: blood. All receptors come from a young woman with Graves' hyperthyroidism.

This clonotype was detected only a few times. The chain has TRBV5-1 and TRBJ2-1; the match to TRBD2 covers 7 bases. This CDR3 contains 15 residues. Trimming took 0 bases from V and 7 from J; bases not matched to a gene: 7. CDR1 is SGHRS, CDR2 YFSETQ, per germline. Here the CDR3 reads CASSLGGEGKNEQFF. CDR3 nucleotide sequence: TGCGCCAGCAGCTTGGGGGGGGAGGGAAAGAATGAGCAGTTCTTC.

The rearrangement joins TRBV9 to TRBJ1-1; D remains ambiguous. Between the trimmed V and J ends, which lost 0 bases and 2 bases, there was a span of 17 bases. Germline lookup yields CDR1 SGDLS and CDR2 YYNGEE. The CDR3 runs 17 residues. CDR3 bases: TGTGCCAGCAGCGTAGCGGGCCTTGCGGGAACAAACACTGAAGCTTTCTTT. It specifies CASSVAGLAGTNTEAFF.

At least ten counts were recorded for this clonotype. The chain combines TRBV7-3 with TRBJ2-7; 8 bases align to TRBD2. The CDR3 consists of 15 residues. Germline CDR1 SGHTA, CDR2 FQGTGA. V lost 5 bases and J lost 0; bases outside the gene matches: 6. The CDR3 sequence is CASSLYSGSSYEQYF. The CDR3 DNA reads as TGTGCCAGCAGCCTCTACAGCGGGAGCTCCTACGAGCAGTACTTC.

About this clonotype: It may be a read error: a sequence one base away is much more abundant. The chain uses TRBV6-1 and TRBJ2-5; D may match TRBD1 or TRBD2 (5 bases each). CDR3 size: 14 residues. CDR1 and CDR2 (germline): MNHNS, SASEGT. V was clipped by 3 bases and J by 5 bases, with 13 bases between them. In DNA, the CDR3 is TGTGCCAGCAGTGATCTTGGGGGTCAGGAGACCCAGTACTTC. Its translation is CASSDLGGQETQYF.

This clonotype was found many times. The genes are TRBV28 and TRBJ2-7, with 8 bases that match TRBD1. Germline V gene data show CDR1 as MDHEN and CDR2 as SYDVKM. V trimming: 5 bases; J trimming: 2 bases; junction bases outside the gene matches: 11. There are 16 residues in the CDR3. The CDR3 loop reads CASSPPPGTGTYEQYF. Here the CDR3 DNA reads TGTGCCAGCAGTCCTCCCCCCGGGACAGGAACCTACGAGCAGTACTTC.

This clonotype was detected a few times. This chain joins TRBV30 and TRBJ2-1, with 13 bases identical to TRBD2. The germline V gene has CDR1 GTSNPN and CDR2 SVGIG (reference sequence). J was trimmed by 7 bases and V by 3 bases; bases with no gene match: 9. The CDR3 spans 16 residues. CDR3 in amino acids: CAWRPTSGRAGNEQFF. The DNA of the CDR3 is TGTGCCTGGAGGCCAACTAGCGGGAGGGCCGGAAATGAGCAGTTCTTC.

This clonotype was found many times. V is TRBV28 and J is TRBJ2-1, with 12 bases fitting TRBD2. The CDR3 has 14 residues. Germline CDR1 and CDR2: MDHEN and SYDVKM. J was trimmed by 5 bases and V by 4 bases; bases with no gene match: 0. CDR3 bases: TGTGCCAGCAGTTGGACTAGCGGGAACAATGAGCAGTTCTTC. Its protein is CASSWTSGNNEQFF.

In its sample, this clonotype was seen many times. The rearrangement uses TRBV19 and TRBJ2-3; weak D call: TRBD2 (6 bases). Trimming stripped 7 bases from V and 5 bases from J, with 7 bases between. Germline-derived CDR1 and CDR2 are LNHDA and SQIVND (reference sequence). This CDR3 is built from 11 residues. CDR3 in DNA: TGTGCCAGTATGCGGGGAGATACGCAGTATTTT. Its protein is CASMRGDTQYF.

This clonotype came up many times. The J gene is TRBJ2-7, the V gene TRBV28; 7 bases are shared with TRBD1. Germline CDR1 reads MDHEN; CDR2 reads SYDVKM. Trimming at V came to 3 bases and at J to 4 bases, leaving 9 bases not matched to a gene. The CDR3 contains 15 residues. CDR3 amino acids: CASSLTTGSGYEQYF. As DNA, the CDR3 is TGTGCCAGCAGTTTGACGACAGGGTCGGGGTACGAGCAGTACTTC.

For this clonotype: A much bigger clone sits one base away, suggesting this may be a read error. The chain joins TRBV7-6 to TRBJ2-7; 7 bases align to TRBD2. Germline assignment: CDR1 SGHVS and CDR2 FNYEAQ. The CDR3 contains 14 residues. V lost 1 base, J lost 3 bases, and 3 bases stayed unmatched. In DNA, the CDR3 is TGTGCCAGCAGCTTAGAGCCTAGCGGCTACGAGCAGTACTTC. Its translation is CASSLEPSGYEQYF. Supplemented by reference TRBV7-6 and TRBJ2-7, the full variable domain reads GAGVSQSPRYKVTKRGQDVALRCDPISGHVSLYWYRQALGQGPEFLTYFNYEAQQDKSGLPNDRFSAERPEGSISTLTIQRTEQRDSAMYRCASSLEPSGYEQYFGPGTRLTVT.

The chain recombines TRBV20-1 with TRBJ2-3; the D is unclear. V lost 4 bases to trimming and J lost 2 bases, with 16 bases between them. Per germline, CDR1 DFQATT and CDR2 SNEGSKA (reference sequence). The CDR3 is made up of 15 amino acids. CDR3 residues: CSATPRPRITDTQYF. The CDR3 DNA reads TGCAGTGCTACCCCGCGGCCTCGAATCACAGATACGCAGTATTTT.

This clonotype occurred a few times. The DNA of the CDR3 is TGTGCCAGCAGCTTGGTAACTAGCTCTAATGAGCAGTTCTTC. Amino acid sequence: CASSLVTSSNEQFF. This chain joins TRBV5-6 and TRBJ2-1; perhaps TRBD2 as D (6 bases). Deletions cut 0 bases from V and 7 bases from J, with 11 bases between. The CDR3 consists of 14 residues. In germline, CDR1 is SGHDT, CDR2 YYEEEE.

This clonotype was counted ten times or more. The chain recombines TRBV11-3 with TRBJ2-5; weak D call: TRBD2 (7 bases). This CDR3 has 15 amino acids. Trimming shortened V by 5 bases and J by 2 bases, and 15 bases separated the two germline ends. The germline V gene encodes CDR1 SGHNT and CDR2 YENEEA. The CDR3 nucleotides read TGTGCCAGCAGCCCTCGTCGGGGGGCTCAAGAGACCCAGTACTTC. This encodes CASSPRRGAQETQYF.

In DNA, the CDR3 is TGTGCCAGCACCTGGACAGGCTCGGAGGAGACCCAGTACTTC. Protein sequence: CASTWTGSEETQYF. V and J are TRBV11-2 and TRBJ2-5; TRBD1 aligns across 7 bases. With V trimmed by 7 bases and J by 5 bases, 10 bases remained unmatched. Germline loops: CDR1 SGHAT, CDR2 FQNNGV. CDR3 length: 14 amino acids.

Many counts were recorded for this clonotype. The chain links TRBV5-1 to TRBJ2-7; possibly TRBD1 for D (6 bases). Germline CDR1 is SGHRS and CDR2 is YFSETQ. This CDR3 has 14 residues. V was trimmed by 0 bases and J by 3 bases, leaving 10 bases between them. CDR3 sequence reads: CASSLGQEYYEQYF. CDR3 nucleotides: TGCGCCAGCAGCTTGGGACAGGAATACTACGAGCAGTACTTC.

The chain combines TRBV16 with TRBJ1-2; no definite D call. V lost 0 bases and J lost 6, with 11 bases in between. This CDR3 spans 14 amino acids. Per germline, CDR1 KGHSY and CDR2 FQNENV. The chain's CDR3 is CASSQSRENHGYTF. The CDR3 nucleotides are TGTGCCAGCAGCCAATCTAGGGAAAACCATGGCTACACCTTC.

The V gene is TRBV19, the J gene TRBJ2-7, with 8 bases matching TRBD1. V gave up 5 bases and J gave up 4 bases; unmatched junction bases: 10. This CDR3 is built from 15 residues. CDR1 and CDR2 (germline): LNHDA, SQIVND (reference sequence). CDR3 bases: TGTGCCAGTAGTCCTGGACAGGGACCGAAATACGAGCAGTACTTC. Translated: CASSPGQGPKYEQYF.

This clonotype was detected many times. CDR3 bases: TGTGCCAGCAGCCAAGATCTCGGGCGCGAGCAGTACTTC. It is translated as CASSQDLGREQYF. This rearrangement joins TRBV3-1 to TRBJ2-7; D is uncertain. The CDR3 has 13 amino acids. Trimming stripped 0 bases from V and 6 bases from J, with 9 bases between. Germline V CDR1 and CDR2: LGHDT, YNNKEL (reference sequence).

This clonotype was seen repeatedly, ten times or more. V usage is TRBV2 and J usage is TRBJ2-3, with 8 positions matching TRBD2. The V gene's germline CDR1 is SNHLY and CDR2 FYNNEI. CDR3 size: 15 residues. V lost 3 bases and J lost 2; bases outside the gene matches: 4. CDR3 loop: CASSEAGGYTDTQYF. The DNA of the CDR3 is TGTGCCAGCAGTGAGGCGGGAGGTTACACAGATACGCAGTATTTT.

This clonotype was recorded many times. The chain joins TRBV24-1 to TRBJ2-1; TRBD2 aligns across 9 bases. The CDR3 loop spans 16 amino acids. The V and J ends lost 1 base and 8 bases, in that order; junction bases with no gene match: 8. Germline lookup yields CDR1 KGHDR and CDR2 SFDVKD. CDR3 sequence: CATSDLGGRAIYEQFF. The CDR3 DNA reads as TGTGCCACCAGTGATTTAGGCGGGAGGGCCATCTATGAGCAGTTCTTC.

The sample holds a few counts of this clonotype. J is TRBJ2-3 and V is TRBV19; 10 bases map to TRBD2. The CDR3 totals 15 residues. Trimming cost V 3 bases and J 3 bases; bases outside gene matches: 3. Germline V gene sequence: CDR1 LNHDA, CDR2 SQIVND (reference sequence). In DNA, the CDR3 is TGTGCCAGTAGTATTCTAGCGGGAGAAACAGATACGCAGTATTTT. Protein product: CASSILAGETDTQYF.

The table lists this clonotype with many counts. The rearrangement joins TRBV29-1 to TRBJ1-2; 7 bases fit TRBD1. The junction had 3 bases not matched to a gene; V was cut back by 7 bases and J by 4 bases. The CDR3 loop spans 11 amino acids. The germline V gene has CDR1 SQVTM and CDR2 ANQGSEA. The CDR3 coding sequence is TGCAGCGGGACAGGAACCTATGGCTACACCTTC. Protein product: CSGTGTYGYTF.

This clonotype appeared a few times. Sequence at one end of the junction differs from germline and may be a read error. The chain joins TRBV15 to TRBJ2-2; no firm D call. Germline CDR1 is LNHNV and CDR2 is YYDKDF (reference sequence). There are 14 residues in the CDR3. The CDR3 reads CATSGDHNSGELFF. In DNA form, the CDR3 reads TGTGCCACCAGCGGAGACCATAACAGCGGGGAGCTGTTTTTT.

There are many counts of this clonotype. The CDR3 region has the DNA TGTGCCAGCAGACGGACTAGCGGGAGCAGCTCCTACAATGAGCAGTTCTTC. Translated, it gives CASRRTSGSSSYNEQFF. This rearrangement joins TRBV7-2 to TRBJ2-1; 13 bases are shared with TRBD2. The CDR3 sequence is 17 residues long. With 6 bases clipped from V and 0 bases from J, the junction kept 5 bases outside the gene matches. From germline, CDR1 is SGHTA and CDR2 FQGNSA.

This clonotype was recorded a few times. The rearrangement uses TRBV7-3 and TRBJ2-3; 8 nucleotides agree with TRBD1. From germline, CDR1 is SGHTA and CDR2 FQGTGA. J gave up 3 bases and V 5 bases, and 4 bases lay outside the gene matches. This CDR3 is 14 amino acids long. The CDR3 sequence: CASSARTGTDTQYF. DNA for the CDR3: TGTGCCAGCAGCGCCCGGACAGGGACAGATACGCAGTATTTT.

This CDR3 is CASRQGIHQPQHF. DNA of the CDR3: TGTGCCAGTAGACAGGGAATTCATCAGCCCCAGCATTTT. The rearrangement links TRBV6-1 to TRBJ1-5, with TRBD1 identical over 7 bases. CDR1 is MNHNS, CDR2 SASEGT, per germline. This CDR3 spans 13 amino acids. The junction had 7 bases not matched to a gene; V was cut back by 9 bases and J by 5 bases.